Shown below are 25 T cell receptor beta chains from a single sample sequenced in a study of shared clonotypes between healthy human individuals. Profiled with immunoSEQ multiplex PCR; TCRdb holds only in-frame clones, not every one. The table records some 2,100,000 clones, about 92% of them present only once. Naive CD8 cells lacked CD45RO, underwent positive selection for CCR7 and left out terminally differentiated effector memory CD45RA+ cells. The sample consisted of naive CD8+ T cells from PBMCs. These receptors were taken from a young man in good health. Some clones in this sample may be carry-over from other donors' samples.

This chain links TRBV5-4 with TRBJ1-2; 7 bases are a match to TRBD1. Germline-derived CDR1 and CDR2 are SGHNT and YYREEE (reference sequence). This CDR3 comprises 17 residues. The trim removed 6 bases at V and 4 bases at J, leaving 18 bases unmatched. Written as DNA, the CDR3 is TGTGCCAGCACCGGCCGAGGGTATACAGGGACAGTCTATGGCTACACCTTC. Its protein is CASTGRGYTGTVYGYTF.

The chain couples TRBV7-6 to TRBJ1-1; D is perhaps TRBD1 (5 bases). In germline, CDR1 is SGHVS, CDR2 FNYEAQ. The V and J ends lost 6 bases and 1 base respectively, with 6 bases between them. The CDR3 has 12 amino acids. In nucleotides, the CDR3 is TGTGCCAGCAGGGGACGGAACACTGAAGCTTTCTTT. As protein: CASRGRNTEAFF.

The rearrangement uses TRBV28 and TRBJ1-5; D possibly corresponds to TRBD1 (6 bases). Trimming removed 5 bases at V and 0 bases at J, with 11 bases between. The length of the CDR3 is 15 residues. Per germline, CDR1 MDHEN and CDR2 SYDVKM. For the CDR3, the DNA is TGTGCCAGCAGTAGGGACAAATATAGCAATCAGCCCCAGCATTTT. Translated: CASSRDKYSNQPQHF.

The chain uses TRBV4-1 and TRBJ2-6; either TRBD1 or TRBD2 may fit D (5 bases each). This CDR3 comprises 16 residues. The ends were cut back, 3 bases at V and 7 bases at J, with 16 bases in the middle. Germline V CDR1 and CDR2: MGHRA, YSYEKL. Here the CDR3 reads CASSQLGTPSANVLTF. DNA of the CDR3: TGCGCCAGCAGCCAGCTCGGGACCCCCAGTGCCAACGTCCTGACTTTC.

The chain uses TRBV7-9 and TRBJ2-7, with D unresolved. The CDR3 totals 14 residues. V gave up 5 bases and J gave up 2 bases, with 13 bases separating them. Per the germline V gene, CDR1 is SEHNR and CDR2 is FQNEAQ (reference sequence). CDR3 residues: CASSRSLPPYEQYF. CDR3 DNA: TGTGCCAGCAGCCGGAGCCTGCCGCCCTACGAGCAGTACTTC.

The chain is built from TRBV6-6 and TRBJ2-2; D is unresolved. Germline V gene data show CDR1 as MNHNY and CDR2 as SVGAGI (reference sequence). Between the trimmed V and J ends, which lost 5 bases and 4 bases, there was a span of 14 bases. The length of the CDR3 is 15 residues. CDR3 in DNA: TGTGCCAGCAGTACTCCCGGCGCAAGCACCGGGGAGCTGTTTTTT. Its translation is CASSTPGASTGELFF.

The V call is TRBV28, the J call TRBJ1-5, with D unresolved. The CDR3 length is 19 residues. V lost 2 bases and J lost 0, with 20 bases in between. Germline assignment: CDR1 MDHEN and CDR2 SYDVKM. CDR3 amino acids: CASSLRPGIRQNSNQPQHF. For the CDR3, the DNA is TGTGCCAGCAGTTTACGGCCCGGGATAAGGCAGAATAGCAATCAGCCCCAGCATTTT.

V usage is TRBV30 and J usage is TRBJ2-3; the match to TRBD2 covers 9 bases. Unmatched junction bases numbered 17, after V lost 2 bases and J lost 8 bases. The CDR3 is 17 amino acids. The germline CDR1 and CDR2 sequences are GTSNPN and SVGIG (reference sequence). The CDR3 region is CAWSSKYAGGGMGTQYF. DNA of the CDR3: TGTGCCTGGAGTTCCAAGTACGCGGGAGGGGGCATGGGTACGCAGTATTTT.

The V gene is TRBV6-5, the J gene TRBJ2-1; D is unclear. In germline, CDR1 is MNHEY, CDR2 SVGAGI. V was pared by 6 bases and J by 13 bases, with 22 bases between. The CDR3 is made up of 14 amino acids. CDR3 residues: CASRRRVQFGEQFF. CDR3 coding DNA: TGTGCCAGCAGAAGACGCGTCCAGTTTGGGGAACAGTTCTTC.

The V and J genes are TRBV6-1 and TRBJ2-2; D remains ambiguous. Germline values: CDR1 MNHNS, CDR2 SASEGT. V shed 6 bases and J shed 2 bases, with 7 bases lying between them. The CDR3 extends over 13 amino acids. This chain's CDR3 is CASRAVNTGELFF. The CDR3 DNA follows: TGTGCCAGCAGGGCCGTTAACACCGGGGAGCTGTTTTTT.

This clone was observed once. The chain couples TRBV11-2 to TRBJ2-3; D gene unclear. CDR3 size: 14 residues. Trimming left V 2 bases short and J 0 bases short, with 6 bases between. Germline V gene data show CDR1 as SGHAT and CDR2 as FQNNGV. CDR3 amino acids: CASSLRASTDTQYF. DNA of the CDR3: TGTGCCAGCAGCTTAAGGGCCAGCACAGATACGCAGTATTTT.

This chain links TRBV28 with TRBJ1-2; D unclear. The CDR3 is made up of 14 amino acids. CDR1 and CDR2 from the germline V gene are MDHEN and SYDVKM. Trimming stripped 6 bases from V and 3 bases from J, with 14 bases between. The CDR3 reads CASSPGYGDYGYTF. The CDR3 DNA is TGTGCCAGCAGCCCTGGATACGGGGACTATGGCTACACCTTC.

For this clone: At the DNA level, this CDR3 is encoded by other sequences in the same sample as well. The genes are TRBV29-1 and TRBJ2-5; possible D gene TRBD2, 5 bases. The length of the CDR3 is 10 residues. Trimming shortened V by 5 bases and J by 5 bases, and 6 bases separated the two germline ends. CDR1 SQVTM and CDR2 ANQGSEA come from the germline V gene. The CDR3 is CSVRGETQYF. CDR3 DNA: TGCAGCGTTCGCGGGGAGACCCAGTACTTC.

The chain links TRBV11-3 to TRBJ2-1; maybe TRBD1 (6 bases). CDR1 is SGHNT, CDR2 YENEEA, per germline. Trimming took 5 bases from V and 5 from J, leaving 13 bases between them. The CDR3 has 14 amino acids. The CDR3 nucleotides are TGTGCCAGCAGCGGCAGGACAGTCGACAATGAGCAGTTCTTC. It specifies CASSGRTVDNEQFF.

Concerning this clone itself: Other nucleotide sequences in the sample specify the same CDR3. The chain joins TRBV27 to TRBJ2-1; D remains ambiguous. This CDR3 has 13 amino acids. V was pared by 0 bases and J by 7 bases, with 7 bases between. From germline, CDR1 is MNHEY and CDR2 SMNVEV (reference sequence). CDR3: CASSLSRGNEQFF. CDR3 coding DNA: TGTGCCAGCAGTTTATCGCGTGGGAATGAGCAGTTCTTC.

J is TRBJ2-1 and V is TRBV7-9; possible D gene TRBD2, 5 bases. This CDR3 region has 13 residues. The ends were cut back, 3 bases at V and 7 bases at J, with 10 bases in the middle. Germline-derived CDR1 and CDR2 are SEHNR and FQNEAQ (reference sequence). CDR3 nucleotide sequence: TGTGCCAGCAGCTTGGGGAGCGCGAATGAGCAGTTCTTC. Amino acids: CASSLGSANEQFF.

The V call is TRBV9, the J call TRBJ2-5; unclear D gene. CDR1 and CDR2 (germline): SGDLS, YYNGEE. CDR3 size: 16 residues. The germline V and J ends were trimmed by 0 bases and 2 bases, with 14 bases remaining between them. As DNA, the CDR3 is TGTGCCAGCAGCGTAGCTGGGCCAGCCACACAAGAGACCCAGTACTTC. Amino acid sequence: CASSVAGPATQETQYF.

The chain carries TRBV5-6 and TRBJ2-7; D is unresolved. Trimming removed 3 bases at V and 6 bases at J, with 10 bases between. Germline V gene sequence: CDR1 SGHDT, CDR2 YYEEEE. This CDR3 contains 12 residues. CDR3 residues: CASSSVRSEQYF. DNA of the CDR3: TGTGCCAGCAGCTCCGTCCGGTCCGAGCAGTACTTC.

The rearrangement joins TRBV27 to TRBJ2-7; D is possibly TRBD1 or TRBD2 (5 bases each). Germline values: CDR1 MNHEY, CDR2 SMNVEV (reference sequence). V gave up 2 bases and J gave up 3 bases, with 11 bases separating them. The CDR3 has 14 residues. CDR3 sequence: CASSLRGSNYEQYF. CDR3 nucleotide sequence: TGTGCCAGCAGTTTACGGGGCTCAAACTACGAGCAGTACTTC.

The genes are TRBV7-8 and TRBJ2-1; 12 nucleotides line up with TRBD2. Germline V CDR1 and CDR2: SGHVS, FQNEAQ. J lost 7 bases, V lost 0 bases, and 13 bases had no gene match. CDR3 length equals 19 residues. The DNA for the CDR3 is TGTGCCAGCAGCTTAGCCCCCCCTCTAGCGGGAGGGCCATGGAATGAGCAGTTCTTC. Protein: CASSLAPPLAGGPWNEQFF.

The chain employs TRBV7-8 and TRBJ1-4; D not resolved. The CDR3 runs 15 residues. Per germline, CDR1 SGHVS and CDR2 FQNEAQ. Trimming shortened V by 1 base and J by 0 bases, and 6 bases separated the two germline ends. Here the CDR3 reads CASSLVRTTNEKLFF. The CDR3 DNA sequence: TGTGCCAGCAGCTTAGTTCGCACAACTAATGAAAAACTGTTTTTT.

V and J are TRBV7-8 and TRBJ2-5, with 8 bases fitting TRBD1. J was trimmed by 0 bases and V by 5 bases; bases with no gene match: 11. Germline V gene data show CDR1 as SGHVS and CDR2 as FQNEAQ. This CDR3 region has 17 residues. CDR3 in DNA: TGTGCCAGCAGCGCAGACCCGACAGGGGCGGACCAAGAGACCCAGTACTTC. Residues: CASSADPTGADQETQYF. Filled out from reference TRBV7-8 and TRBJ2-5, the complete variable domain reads GAGVSQSPRYKVAKRGQDVALRCDPISGHVSLFWYQQALGQGPEFLTYFQNEAQLDKSGLPSDRFFAERPEGSVSTLKIQRTQQEDSAVYLCASSADPTGADQETQYFGPGTRLLVL.

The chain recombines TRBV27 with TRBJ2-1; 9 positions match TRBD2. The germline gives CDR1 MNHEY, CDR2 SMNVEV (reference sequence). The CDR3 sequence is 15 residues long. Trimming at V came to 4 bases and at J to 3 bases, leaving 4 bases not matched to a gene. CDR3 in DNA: TGTGCCAGCAGTTCGAGCGGGAGGTTCTACAATGAGCAGTTCTTC. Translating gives CASSSSGRFYNEQFF.

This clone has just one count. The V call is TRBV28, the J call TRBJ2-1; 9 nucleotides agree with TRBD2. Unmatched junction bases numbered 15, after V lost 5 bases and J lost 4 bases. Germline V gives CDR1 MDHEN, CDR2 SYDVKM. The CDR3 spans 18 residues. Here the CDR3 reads CASSPHFLAGGPYNEQFF. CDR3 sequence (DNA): TGTGCCAGCAGTCCCCACTTCTTGGCGGGAGGGCCATACAATGAGCAGTTCTTC. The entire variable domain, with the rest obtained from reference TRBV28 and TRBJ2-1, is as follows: DVKVTQSSRYLVKRTGEKVFLECVQDMDHENMFWYRQDPGLGLRLIYFSYDVKMKEKGDIPEGYSVSREKKERFSLILESASTNQTSMYLCASSPHFLAGGPYNEQFFGPGTRLTVL.

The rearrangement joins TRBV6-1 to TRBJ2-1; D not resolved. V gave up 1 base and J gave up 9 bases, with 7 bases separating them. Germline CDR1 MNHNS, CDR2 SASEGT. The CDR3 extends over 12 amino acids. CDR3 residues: CASSEDSSEQFF. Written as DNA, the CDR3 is TGTGCCAGCAGTGAAGACAGTTCTGAGCAGTTCTTC.